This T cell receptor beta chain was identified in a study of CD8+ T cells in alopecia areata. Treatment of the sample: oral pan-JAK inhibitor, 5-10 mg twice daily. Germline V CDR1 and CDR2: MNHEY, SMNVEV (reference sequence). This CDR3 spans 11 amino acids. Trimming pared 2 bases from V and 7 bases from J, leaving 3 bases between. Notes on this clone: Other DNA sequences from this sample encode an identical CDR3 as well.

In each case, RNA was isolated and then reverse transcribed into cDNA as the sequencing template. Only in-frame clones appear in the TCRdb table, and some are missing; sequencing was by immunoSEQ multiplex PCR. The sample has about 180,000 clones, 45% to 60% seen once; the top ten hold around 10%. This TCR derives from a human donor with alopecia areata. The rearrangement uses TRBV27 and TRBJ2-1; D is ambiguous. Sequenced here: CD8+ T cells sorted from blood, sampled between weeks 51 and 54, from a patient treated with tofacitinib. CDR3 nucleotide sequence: TGTGCCAGCAGTTTAGGGAATGAGCAGTTCTTC. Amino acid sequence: CASSLGNEQFF.